Listed below are T cell receptor beta chains from one sample, sequenced in a study of blood T cell repertoires in COVID-19. Profiled with immunoSEQ multiplex PCR; TCRdb holds only in-frame clones, not every one. The sample has 180,000 or so clones; roughly 88% are singletons. The sequenced material came from PBMCs or T cells enriched from blood (not recorded which). The source of these receptors is a woman younger than 45 who had recovered from COVID-19. Each CDR3 is given with its conserved first and last residue. A D gene is named only where the DNA matches it firmly. Not all rows give a size; the values are once, few, many and, for expanded clones, a class.

TRBJ2-2,TRBD1,-,16,TRBV28,CASSSPGQTNTGELFF,TGTGCCAGCAGTTCTCCGGGACAGACGAACACCGGGGAGCTGTTTTTT
TRBJ2-1,TRBD1,once,17,TRBV3-1/TRBV3-2,CASSQFAGTGGYNEQFF,TGTGCCAGCAGCCAATTCGCCGGGACAGGGGGTTACAATGAGCAGTTCTTC
TRBJ1-5,-,-,14,TRBV20-1,CSASRQALTPPQHF,TGCAGTGCTAGTCGACAGGCCCTTACTCCGCCCCAGCATTTT
TRBJ2-2,-,-,13,TRBV29-1,CSVEAGQTGELFF,TGCAGCGTTGAAGCAGGGCAGACCGGGGAGCTGTTTTTT
TRBJ1-2,-,-,17,TRBV5-1,CASSFLYGESDNYGYTF,TGCGCCAGCAGCTTCTTGTACGGGGAATCGGATAACTATGGCTACACCTTC
TRBJ1-4,-,-,15,TRBV28,CASSGGGATNEKLFF,TGTGCCAGCAGCGGGGGAGGGGCAACTAATGAAAAACTGTTTTTT
TRBJ2-7,-,-,13,TRBV29-1,CSVRLSGSNEQYF,TGCAGCGTTCGGCTCTCCGGGTCCAACGAGCAGTACTTC
TRBJ1-1,TRBD1,-,15,TRBV28,CASSLRAGGGTEAFF,TGTGCCAGCAGTTTAAGGGCAGGGGGAGGTACTGAAGCTTTCTTT
TRBJ2-2,-,-,15,TRBV2,CASSPTGQNTGELFF,TGTGCCAGCAGCCCTACGGGACAAAACACCGGGGAGCTGTTTTTT
TRBJ2-1,-,-,14,TRBV30,CASRLVKAYNEQFF,TGTGCCTCACGACTGGTGAAGGCCTACAATGAGCAGTTCTTC
TRBJ1-2,-,once,13,TRBV6-6,CASSSQDYYGYTF,TGTGCCAGCAGTTCCCAGGATTACTATGGCTACACCTTC
TRBJ2-5,TRBD1,-,17,TRBV15,CATSRGPFGAGGQTQYF,TGTGCCACCAGCAGAGGCCCATTCGGGGCAGGGGGCCAGACCCAGTACTTC
TRBJ1-1,TRBD1,few,16,TRBV19,CASSPGTGGIYTEAFF,TGTGCCAGTAGTCCCGGGACAGGGGGCATATACACTGAAGCTTTCTTT
TRBJ1-2,TRBD1,-,13,TRBV5-6,CASSPDRVGGYTF,TGTGCCAGCAGCCCCGACAGGGTAGGAGGCTACACCTTC
TRBJ2-7,TRBD2,-,14,TRBV28,CASRKTSGSGLSYF,TGTGCCAGCAGAAAGACTAGCGGGAGTGGGCTTTCGTACTTC
TRBJ2-2,TRBD1,-,17,TRBV5-5,CASSSNPGQGATGELFF,TGTGCCAGCAGCTCAAATCCGGGACAGGGTGCCACCGGGGAGCTGTTTTTT
TRBJ1-1,-,once,14,TRBV9,CASSVQGSYTEAFF,TGTGCCAGCAGCGTGCAGGGGTCCTACACTGAAGCTTTCTTT
TRBJ2-1,TRBD2,-,15,TRBV6-4,CASSLLAGSRNEQFF,TGTGCCAGCAGTTTACTAGCGGGCAGTCGCAATGAGCAGTTCTTC
TRBJ2-2,TRBD1,-,12,TRBV28,CASSTGDGELFF,TGTGCCAGCAGTACAGGGGACGGGGAGCTGTTTTTT
TRBJ2-7,TRBD2,few,14,TRBV9,CASSVAGLAYEQYF,TGTGCCAGCAGCGTAGCTGGACTAGCCTACGAGCAGTACTTC
TRBJ2-6,-,-,17,TRBV7-3,CASSPLRRFSGANVLTF,TGTGCCAGCAGCCCTCTTCGTCGGTTCTCTGGGGCCAACGTCCTGACTTTC
TRBJ1-6,-,-,15,TRBV27,CASSLGSSYNSPLHF,TGTGCCAGCAGTTTAGGGAGCTCCTATAATTCACCCCTCCACTTT
TRBJ2-7,-,-,15,TRBV19,CASSIVGREAYEQYF,TGTGCCAGTAGTATAGTGGGCAGGGAGGCCTACGAGCAGTACTTC
TRBJ1-1,-,once,14,TRBV30,CAWSVGGSYSEAFF,TGTGCCTGGAGTGTGGGAGGGAGTTACTCTGAAGCTTTCTTT
TRBJ2-7,-,-,14,TRBV6-5,CASSPRQETYEQYF,TGTGCCAGCAGTCCCCGACAGGAGACGTACGAGCAGTACTTC
TRBJ2-7,TRBD2,-,13,TRBV6-5,CASRVTSGYEQYF,TGTGCCAGCAGGGTAACTAGCGGCTACGAGCAGTACTTC
TRBJ2-5,-,-,18,TRBV7-5,CARSLVPIARGNQETQYF,TGTGCCAGAAGCTTGGTCCCCATAGCACGGGGTAACCAAGAGACCCAGTACTTC
TRBJ2-1,TRBD1,-,15,TRBV7-9,CASSPGQGDYNEQFF,TGTGCCAGCAGCCCGGGACAGGGGGATTACAATGAGCAGTTCTTC
TRBJ1-1,-,-,14,TRBV19,CASSSPGRNTEAFF,TGTGCCAGTAGTTCTCCAGGGCGCAACACTGAAGCTTTCTTT
TRBJ2-7,-,-,15,TRBV11-2,CASSPRTAKSYEQYF,TGTGCCAGCAGCCCTCGGACAGCTAAATCCTACGAGCAGTACTTC
TRBJ1-2,TRBD1,-,14,TRBV18,CASSGQGTNYGYTF,TGTGCCAGCTCCGGACAGGGGACTAACTATGGCTACACCTTC
TRBJ2-7,TRBD1,-,14,TRBV19,CASSMQGGAYEQYF,TGTGCCAGTAGTATGCAAGGGGGCGCCTACGAGCAGTACTTC
TRBJ2-7,-,-,11,TRBV19,CASSPGYEQYF,TGTGCCAGTAGCCCCGGTTACGAGCAGTACTTC
TRBJ1-2,-,-,13,TRBV2,CASSEGTEYGYTF,TGTGCCAGCAGTGAAGGGACAGAGTATGGCTACACCTTC
TRBJ1-4,-,-,14,TRBV28,CASTAGGTNEKLFF,TGTGCCAGCACCGCGGGGGGAACTAATGAAAAACTGTTTTTT
TRBJ2-2,TRBD2,few,14,TRBV19,CASSSSGNTGELFF,TGTGCCAGTAGTTCTAGCGGGAACACCGGGGAGCTGTTTTTT
TRBJ2-1,TRBD2,-,15,TRBV4-2,CASSFLAGGKYEQFF,TGTGCCAGCAGCTTTCTAGCGGGAGGGAAGTATGAGCAGTTCTTC
TRBJ2-1,-,once,14,TRBV9,CASSVVTVSDEQFF,TGTGCCAGCAGCGTAGTTACCGTCTCGGATGAGCAGTTCTTC
TRBJ2-7,TRBD1,-,16,TRBV18,CASSRSDRGVSYEQYF,TGTGCCAGCTCACGCTCGGACAGGGGGGTTTCCTACGAGCAGTACTTC
TRBJ2-7,TRBD1,-,15,TRBV6-5,CASSQGQRPSYEQYF,TGTGCCAGCAGCCAGGGACAGAGGCCCTCCTACGAGCAGTACTTC
TRBJ1-2,TRBD1,once,13,TRBV5-6,CASSRTGGYGYTF,TGTGCCAGCAGCCGGACAGGGGGCTATGGCTACACCTTC
TRBJ1-3,-,few,16,TRBV5-8,CASSGGTALTGNTIYF,TGTGCCAGCAGCGGAGGGACTGCCTTAACGGGAAACACCATATATTTT
TRBJ1-5,-,-,15,TRBV6-1,CASSETGTGNQPQHF,TGTGCCAGCAGTGAAACAGGGACGGGGAATCAGCCCCAGCATTTT
TRBJ1-1,TRBD1,-,15,TRBV28,CASSSAGTGRTEAFF,TGTGCCAGCAGTTCGGCCGGGACAGGGCGCACTGAAGCTTTCTTT
TRBJ2-7,TRBD1,-,16,TRBV7-2,CASSFGTGLFVEEQYF,TGTGCCAGCAGCTTCGGGACAGGTCTTTTTGTGGAGGAGCAGTACTTC
TRBJ2-1,-,-,15,TRBV2,CASSATGSGYNEQFF,TGTGCCAGCAGTGCAACAGGTTCTGGTTACAATGAGCAGTTCTTC
TRBJ1-1,TRBD1,-,14,TRBV6-5,CASRKGQTNTEAFF,TGTGCCAGCAGGAAGGGACAGACGAACACTGAAGCTTTCTTT
TRBJ2-1,TRBD1,-,14,TRBV30,CAGRQGATPPEQFF,TGTGCCGGAAGACAGGGGGCGACCCCGCCTGAGCAGTTCTTC
TRBJ2-2,TRBD2,-,15,TRBV5-1,CASSPETSYTGELFF,TGCGCCAGCAGCCCGGAGACTAGCTACACCGGGGAGCTGTTTTTT
TRBJ2-7,-,once,14,TRBV5-6,CASSFLTQGGEQYF,TGTGCCAGCAGCTTTCTAACGCAGGGCGGCGAGCAGTACTTC
TRBJ1-2,-,-,16,TRBV7-9,CASSLVAGTANYGYTF,TGTGCCAGCAGCTTAGTAGCGGGCACCGCTAACTATGGCTACACCTTC